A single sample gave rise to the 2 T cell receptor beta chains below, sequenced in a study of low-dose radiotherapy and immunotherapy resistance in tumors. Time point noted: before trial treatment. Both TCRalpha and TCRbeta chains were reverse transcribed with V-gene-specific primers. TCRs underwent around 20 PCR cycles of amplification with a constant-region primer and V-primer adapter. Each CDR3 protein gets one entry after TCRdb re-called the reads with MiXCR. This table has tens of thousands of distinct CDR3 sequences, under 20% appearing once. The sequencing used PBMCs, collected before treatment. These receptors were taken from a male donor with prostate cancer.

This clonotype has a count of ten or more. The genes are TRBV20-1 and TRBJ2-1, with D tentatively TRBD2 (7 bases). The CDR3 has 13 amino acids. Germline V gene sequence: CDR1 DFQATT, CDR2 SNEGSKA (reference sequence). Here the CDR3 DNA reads TGCAGACCGGGGGGCAGCTCCTACAATGAGCAGTTCTTC. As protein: CRPGGSSYNEQFF.

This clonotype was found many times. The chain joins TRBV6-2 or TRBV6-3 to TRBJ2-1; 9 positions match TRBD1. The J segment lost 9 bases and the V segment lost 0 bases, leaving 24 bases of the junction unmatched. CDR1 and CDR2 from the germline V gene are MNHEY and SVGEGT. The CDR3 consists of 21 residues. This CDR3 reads CASSYSSSGTGSNWGYGEQFF. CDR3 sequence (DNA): TGTGCCAGCAGTTACTCAAGTTCTGGGACAGGGTCTAATTGGGGCTACGGTGAGCAGTTCTTC.